This TCR beta chain stems from a study of PD-L1 blockade in urothelial cancer. Time point given: pretreatment peripheral blood. Pretreatment and on-treatment blood mononuclear cell samples were taken, totaling between 1 and 8 time points per patient. Sequencing was performed with immunoSEQ multiplex PCR; in TCRdb, only in-frame clones are kept and a portion is missing. Counted here are about 47,000 clones, 75% to 85% occurring once; the ten biggest clones make up under 2%. Per the germline V gene, CDR1 is SGHTA and CDR2 is FQGNSA. The CDR3 covers 15 residues. V lost 6 bases, J lost 3 bases, and 6 bases stayed unmatched.

The clonotype comes from a man in his fifties with urothelial cancer. The sample here was PBMCs, taken around atezolizumab (anti-PD-L1) treatment. J is TRBJ2-3 and V is TRBV7-2, with 10 bases identical to TRBD2. CDR3 in DNA: TGTGCCAGCAGTTTTAGCGGGGGGAAGACAGATACGCAGTATTTT. Residues: CASSFSGGKTDTQYF.